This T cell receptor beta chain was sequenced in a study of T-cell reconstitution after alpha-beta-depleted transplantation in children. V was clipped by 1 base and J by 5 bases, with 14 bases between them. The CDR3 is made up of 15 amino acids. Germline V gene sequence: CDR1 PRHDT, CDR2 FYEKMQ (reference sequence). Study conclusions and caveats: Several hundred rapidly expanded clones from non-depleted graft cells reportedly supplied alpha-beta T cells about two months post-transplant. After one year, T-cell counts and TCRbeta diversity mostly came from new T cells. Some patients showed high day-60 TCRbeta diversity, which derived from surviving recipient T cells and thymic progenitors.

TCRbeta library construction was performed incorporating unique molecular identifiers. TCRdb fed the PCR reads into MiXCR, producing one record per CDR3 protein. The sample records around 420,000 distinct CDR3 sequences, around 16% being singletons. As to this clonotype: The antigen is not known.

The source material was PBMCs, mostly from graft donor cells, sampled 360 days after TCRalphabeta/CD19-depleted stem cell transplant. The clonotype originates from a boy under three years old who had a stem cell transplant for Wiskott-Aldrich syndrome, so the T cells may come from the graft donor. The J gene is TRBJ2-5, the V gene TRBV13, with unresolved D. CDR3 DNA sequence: TGTGCCAGCAGCTTAGCCCCCCGCAGGCGGGAGACCCAGTACTTC. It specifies CASSLAPRRRETQYF.